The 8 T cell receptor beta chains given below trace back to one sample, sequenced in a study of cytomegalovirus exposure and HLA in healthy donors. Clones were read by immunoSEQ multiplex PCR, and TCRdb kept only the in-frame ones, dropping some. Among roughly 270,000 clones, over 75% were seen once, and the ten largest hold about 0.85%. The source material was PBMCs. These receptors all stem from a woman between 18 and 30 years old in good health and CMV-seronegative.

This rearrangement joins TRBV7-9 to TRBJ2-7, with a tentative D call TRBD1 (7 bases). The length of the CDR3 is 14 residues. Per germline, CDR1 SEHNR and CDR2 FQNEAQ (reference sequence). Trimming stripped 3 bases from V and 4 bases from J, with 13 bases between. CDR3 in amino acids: CASSLQTGRYEQYF. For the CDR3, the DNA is TGTGCCAGCAGCTTGCAGACAGGGAGGTACGAGCAGTACTTC.

The CDR3 here is CASSSGQGSSPLHF. For the CDR3, the DNA is TGTGCCAGCAGCTCGGGACAGGGTAGCTCACCCCTCCACTTT. The chain employs TRBV7-9 and TRBJ1-6; 9 bases match TRBD1. The germline gives CDR1 SEHNR, CDR2 FQNEAQ (reference sequence). J was trimmed by 10 bases and V by 4 bases; bases with no gene match: 5. The CDR3 loop spans 14 amino acids. Variable domain in full (rest from reference TRBV7-9 and TRBJ1-6): DTGVSQNPRHKITKRGQNVTFRCDPISEHNRLYWYRQTLGQGPEFLTYFQNEAQLEKSRLLSDRFSAERPKGSFSTLEIQRTEQGDSAMYLCASSSGQGSSPLHFGNGTRLTVT.

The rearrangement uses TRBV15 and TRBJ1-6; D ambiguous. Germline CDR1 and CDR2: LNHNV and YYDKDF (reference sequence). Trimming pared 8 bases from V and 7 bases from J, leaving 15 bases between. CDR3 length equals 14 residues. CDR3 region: CATGRVGANSPLHF. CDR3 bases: TGTGCCACCGGGCGGGTGGGTGCCAATTCACCCCTCCACTTT.

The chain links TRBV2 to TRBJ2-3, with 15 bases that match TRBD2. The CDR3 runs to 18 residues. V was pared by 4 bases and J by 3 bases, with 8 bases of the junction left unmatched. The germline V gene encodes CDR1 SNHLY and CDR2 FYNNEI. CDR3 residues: CASSAHGLAGGATDTQYF. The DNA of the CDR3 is TGTGCCAGCAGTGCCCATGGACTAGCGGGAGGGGCGACAGATACGCAGTATTTT.

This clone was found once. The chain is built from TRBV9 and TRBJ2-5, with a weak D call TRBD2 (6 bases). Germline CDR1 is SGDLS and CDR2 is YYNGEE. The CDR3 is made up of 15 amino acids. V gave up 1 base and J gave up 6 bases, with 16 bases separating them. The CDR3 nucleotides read TGTGCCAGCAGCGTAACCAGCGGAGGGGCCAAGACCCAGTACTTC. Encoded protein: CASSVTSGGAKTQYF.

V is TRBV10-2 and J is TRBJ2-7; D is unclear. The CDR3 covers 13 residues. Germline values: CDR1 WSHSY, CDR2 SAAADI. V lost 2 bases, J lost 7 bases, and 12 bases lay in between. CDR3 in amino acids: CASSERRGEEQYF. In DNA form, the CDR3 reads TGCGCCAGCAGTGAGCGGCGCGGTGAAGAGCAGTACTTC.

The CDR3 sequence is CASSTPGGSHYEQYF. For the CDR3, the DNA is TGTGCCAGTAGTACTCCTGGCGGGAGTCACTACGAGCAGTACTTC. The chain employs TRBV19 and TRBJ2-7, with 7 nucleotides matching TRBD2. Germline loops: CDR1 LNHDA, CDR2 SQIVND (reference sequence). The CDR3 covers 15 residues. V gave up 4 bases and J gave up 3 bases; unmatched junction bases: 9.

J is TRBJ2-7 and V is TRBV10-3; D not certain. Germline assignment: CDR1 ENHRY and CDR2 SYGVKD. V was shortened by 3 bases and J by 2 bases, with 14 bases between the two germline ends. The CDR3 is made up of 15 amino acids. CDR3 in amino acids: CAISDPRSITYEQYF. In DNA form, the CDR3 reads TGTGCCATCAGTGATCCGAGGAGTATTACCTACGAGCAGTACTTC.